This paragraph reports one T cell receptor beta chain. Its specificity is not known. Sequencing was performed with immunoSEQ multiplex PCR; in TCRdb, only in-frame clones are kept and a portion is missing. The data hold under 95,000 clones, with nearly 90% observed a single time. These data belong to a study of T cell responses to AZD1222 COVID-19 vaccine. CDR3 length: 11 residues. Trimming left V 4 bases short and J 6 bases short, with 6 bases between. The V gene's germline CDR1 is SGHAT and CDR2 FQNNGV. The study's findings and limits: Spike-specific TCR repertoires showed rising breadth and depth after two AZD1222 doses. Baseline seropositivity characterized only a handful of AZD1222 recipients.

This clonotype was obtained from an adult in good health. The V and J genes are TRBV11-2 and TRBJ1-1; D unresolved. The sequenced sample was peripheral blood, obtained on day 0 of AZD1222 vaccination. The DNA for the CDR3 is TGTGCCAGCAGCTCAAGACCTGAAGCTTTCTTT. This translates into CASSSRPEAFF.